This T cell receptor (beta chain) came from a study of Ad26.COV2.S vaccination and SARS-CoV-2 variants. Described treatment: some 20 received Ad26.COV2.S at low or high dose, single or two shots; roughly five received placebo; per-sample allocation not given. Sampling occurred on day 63 after the first vaccine or placebo injection. The CDR3 is made up of 14 amino acids. V lost 4 bases to trimming and J lost 6 bases, with 15 bases between them. CDR1 is MGHRA, CDR2 YSYEKL, per germline. For this clone: The target antigen is unknown.

The table came from immunoSEQ multiplex PCR; TCRdb's copy has only in-frame clones and leaves some out. The sample lists roughly 460,000 clones; about 89% were seen once. Study-level results: For non-spike TCRs, breadth in vaccine recipients resembled that in placebo recipients. Possible underestimation of total T cell responses by the TCR breadth and depth analyses was noted.

The chain combines TRBV4-1 with TRBJ1-1; D uncertain. The receptor was isolated from a person aged 18 to 59 who received the Ad26.COV2.S COVID-19 vaccine or a placebo. Source: peripheral blood, taken in a trial of Ad26.COV2.S vaccine versus placebo. The DNA for the CDR3 is TGCGCCAGCAGCCTACGGGGTCTGTTATCTGAAGCTTTCTTT. Its protein is CASSLRGLLSEAFF.